The entry that follows covers one T cell receptor beta chain sequence. No antigen is known for it. No base-level quality is on record; no much larger clone is a single base apart. The sample's treatment or condition label, decoded: in vitro stimulation with specific CMV peptide epitopes to enrich CMV-specific T cells. The sample comes from a study of T cell repertoires in cytomegalovirus infection (dated 2019 in TCRdb). Some background on the complete study: Recently identified HLA-C-restricted CMV epitopes, whose presentation resists viral immunomodulation, were targeted by peptide stimulations together with well-studied HLA-B-restricted epitopes. The HLA type of each donor mattered for the analysis, because public TCR beta signatures pointed to carriage of CMV infection along with the matching HLA type. What the research found in general, with its limitations: In both this cohort and an independent approximately 350-donor cohort, the cumulative frequency of public TCR beta family members distinguished carriers of CMV infection plus the relevant HLA type. The ex vivo response was dominated by HLA-C-restricted CMV-specific TCR beta clonotypes, which also provided the single most frequent clonotype in two of eight donors.

Instrument used: Illumina HiSeq 1500. Clones were called with MiXCR by TCRdb after fastp trimmed the public reads at Q25, and only in-frame beta chains were retained. Rows with a matching CDR3 protein are joined into one entry that keeps the most common DNA and genes. For this sample there are about 920,000 distinct CDR3 sequences; roughly 30% appear just once. Around 15% of the sample belongs to the ten largest clones. The CDR3, from cysteine to phenylalanine, totals 13 residues. Left in the record is the CDR3 DNA by itself, 39 bases read in frame from the first base. CDR1 and CDR2 (SQVTM, ANQGSEA) derive from the germline V gene. The junction shows trimming of 7 bases on V and 5 bases on J, plus 15 bases between the germline ends.

This receptor chain uses TRBV29-1 and TRBJ2-1, with the D gene possibly TRBD1 or TRBD2, each one fitting 5 bases. This material consisted of cultured CD8+ T cells from PBMCs, taken from culture after CMV antigen stimulation. This TCR derives from a human donor in good health (CMV status not recorded). Some clones in this sample may be carry-over from other donors' samples. In nucleotide form, the sequence is TGCAGCGATCTAAGGGACGGTAACAATGAGCAGTTCTTC. The encoded protein is CSDLRDGNNEQFF.